This entry lists 26 T cell receptor beta chains sequenced from one sample in a study of blood T cells in healthy people across ages (dated by TCRdb to the mid-2010s). Libraries were prepared through 5' RACE. TCRdb records Illumina HiSeq 2500 as the sequencer. A second about 7 to 12 cycle PCR used a sample-barcoded 5' primer and a J-beta primer mix. TCRdb's own reprocessing of the public reads used fastp at Q25 and MiXCR and kept productive beta chains. Each CDR3 protein gets just one entry, which takes the most common genes and DNA from the rows behind it. In this sample the table shows 1.5 million or so distinct CDR3 sequences, 40% to 50% of which occur a single time. The ten largest clones take up 7.9% of the sample. The sequenced sample was blood. The receptors shown here come from a woman younger than 30 in good health.

The rearrangement joins TRBV3-1 to TRBJ2-1; possible D gene TRBD2, 6 bases. Per the germline V gene, CDR1 is LGHDT and CDR2 is YNNKEL (reference sequence). Trimming stripped 2 bases from V and 10 bases from J, with 15 bases between. CDR3 size: 14 residues. CDR3 nucleotides: TGTGCCAGCAGCCAACGGAGGGACCCAGAGGAGCAGTTCTTC. Its translation is CASSQRRDPEEQFF.

The CDR3 reads CAWRQGQYTGELFF. CDR3 nucleotides: TGTGCCTGGCGGCAGGGCCAATACACCGGGGAGCTGTTTTTT. The chain uses TRBV30 and TRBJ2-2; D perhaps matches TRBD1 (5 bases). The germline V gene has CDR1 GTSNPN and CDR2 SVGIG (reference sequence). The CDR3 length is 14 residues. The V end lost 5 bases, the J end lost 3 bases, and 13 bases lay between the germline ends. Complete variable domain (other parts from reference TRBV30 and TRBJ2-2): SQTIHQWPATLVQPVGSPLSLECTVEGTSNPNLYWYRQAAGRGLQLLFYSVGIGQISSEVPQNLSASRPQDRQFILSSKKLLLSDSGFYLCAWRQGQYTGELFFGEGSRLTVL.

The chain has TRBV6-6 and TRBJ2-7; 8 bases agree with TRBD2. Trimming cost V 6 bases and J 2 bases; bases outside gene matches: 3. Germline values: CDR1 MNHNY, CDR2 SVGAGI (reference sequence). The length of the CDR3 is 13 residues. The CDR3 sequence: CASSREGAYEQYF. The DNA of the CDR3 is TGTGCCAGCAGCCGGGAGGGGGCCTACGAGCAGTACTTC.

The V gene is TRBV29-1, the J gene TRBJ2-5, with a possible D match to TRBD2 (7 bases). Looked up from germline, CDR1 is SQVTM and CDR2 is ANQGSEA. Between the trimmed V and J ends, which lost 8 bases and 3 bases, there was a span of 16 bases. This CDR3 contains 13 residues. CDR3 in DNA: TGCAGCCTCTCTGGGGGGGCAAAAGAGACCCAGTACTTC. It yields the protein CSLSGGAKETQYF. Looking up the rest from reference TRBV29-1 and TRBJ2-5 gives the full variable domain: SAVISQKPSRDICQRGTSLTIQCQVDSQVTMMFWYRQQPGQSLTLIATANQGSEATYESGFVIDKFPISRPNLTFSTLTVSNMSPEDSSIYLCSLSGGAKETQYFGPGTRLLVL.

The rearrangement uses TRBV4-1 and TRBJ2-4; a possible D gene is TRBD1 (6 bases). Germline CDR1 is MGHRA and CDR2 is YSYEKL. The V end lost 1 base, the J end lost 4 bases, and 14 bases lay between the germline ends. This CDR3 spans 16 amino acids. CDR3 region: CASSQGELGAKNIQYF. CDR3 DNA: TGCGCCAGCAGCCAAGGAGAGCTGGGGGCTAAAAACATTCAGTACTTC.

This clonotype turned up a few times. The chain combines TRBV29-1 with TRBJ2-1; 11 positions agree with TRBD2. Germline CDR1 and CDR2: SQVTM and ANQGSEA. This CDR3 comprises 14 residues. V shed 5 bases, J shed 4 bases, and the junction held 4 bases outside the gene matches. The CDR3 region is CSVRLAGGYNEQFF. In DNA, the CDR3 is TGCAGCGTTCGATTAGCGGGAGGGTACAATGAGCAGTTCTTC.

V is TRBV6-1 and J is TRBJ1-5; 7 positions match TRBD1. V shed 9 bases and J 6 bases; nucleotides not matched to a gene: 20. From germline, CDR1 is MNHNS and CDR2 SASEGT. The CDR3 is 17 amino acids. CDR3 nucleotides: TGTGCCAGGACTCTGTATCGCCCAGGGGGTTCCGGTCAGCCCCAGCATTTT. It codes for CARTLYRPGGSGQPQHF.

The CDR3 region is CASSLVSERGSYEQYF. The CDR3, as DNA: TGCGCCAGCAGCTTGGTATCGGAAAGGGGTTCCTACGAGCAGTACTTC. The V call is TRBV5-1, the J call TRBJ2-7; weak D call: TRBD1 (5 bases). The CDR3 length is 16 residues. The V gene's germline CDR1 is SGHRS and CDR2 YFSETQ. Deletions cut 0 bases from V and 1 base from J, with 14 bases between.

In this sample, this clonotype turned up a few times. This chain links TRBV20-1 with TRBJ2-1, with 8 positions matching TRBD2. The CDR3 runs to 14 residues. CDR1 DFQATT and CDR2 SNEGSKA come from the germline V gene (reference sequence). The V and J ends lost 3 bases and 6 bases, in that order; junction bases with no gene match: 7. The CDR3 coding sequence is TGCAGTGCTAGCCCAGCGGGGGCTTCCAATGAGCAGTTCTTC. It translates to CSASPAGASNEQFF.

The chain employs TRBV12-5 and TRBJ2-7, with D perhaps being TRBD1 or TRBD2 (6 bases each). Germline V gene lookup returns CDR1 LGHNT and CDR2 FRNRAP. V gave up 5 bases and J gave up 4 bases, with 15 bases separating them. CDR3 length equals 14 residues. The DNA of the CDR3 is TGTGCTAGTGGTCCGGGGGCCCGATCGTACGAGCAGTACTTC. This translates into CASGPGARSYEQYF.

This clonotype appeared many times. V is TRBV4-2 and J is TRBJ1-1, with 8 bases matching TRBD1. This CDR3 has 15 amino acids. V shed 1 base, J shed 4 bases, and the junction held 5 bases outside the gene matches. Germline V gene sequence: CDR1 LGHNA, CDR2 YNFKEQ. CDR3 loop: CASSQGQGAGTEAFF. The DNA of the CDR3 is TGTGCCAGCAGCCAAGGGCAGGGGGCAGGCACTGAAGCTTTCTTT.

V usage is TRBV6-2 or TRBV6-3 and J usage is TRBJ2-1, with 12 bases identical to TRBD2. The CDR3 covers 17 residues. After removal of 5 bases from V and 11 bases from J, the junction contained 16 bases not matched to a gene. CDR1 MNHEY and CDR2 SVGEGT come from the germline V gene. Here the CDR3 reads CASSTIPLTGTSGQQFF. The DNA of the CDR3 is TGTGCCAGCAGTACAATACCCCTCACCGGGACTAGCGGGCAGCAGTTCTTC.

The chain is built from TRBV25-1 and TRBJ2-7; the D gene is possibly TRBD2 (7 bases). Deletions cut 10 bases from V and 4 bases from J, with 20 bases between. The CDR3 runs to 14 residues. Germline-derived CDR1 and CDR2 are MGHDK and SYGVNS. CDR3 coding DNA: TGTGCCACCCGCCGGGGGGCAGGGGATTACGAGCAGTACTTC. Amino acid sequence: CATRRGAGDYEQYF.

With respect to this clonotype: Sequence at one end of the junction differs from germline and may be a read error. The genes are TRBV10-3 and TRBJ2-4; D remains ambiguous. This CDR3 has 14 residues. CDR1 and CDR2 (germline): ENHRY, SYGVKD. CDR3 DNA: TGTGTCATCAGTGAGTCCATGGGCGATAACATTCGGTACTTC. It codes for CVISESMGDNIRYF.

About this clonotype itself: The junction departs from the called germline gene at one end, perhaps through a read error. The CDR3 protein is CAGSLRWQGENQYF. The CDR3 DNA is TGTGCCGGCAGCCTAAGGTGGCAGGGAGAGAACCAGTACTTC. This chain uses TRBV3-1 with TRBJ2-4; D may correspond to TRBD1 or TRBD2 (5 bases each). Germline lookup yields CDR1 LGHDT and CDR2 YNNKEL (reference sequence). The CDR3 length is 14 residues.

This clonotype appeared a few times. J is TRBJ2-1 and V is TRBV20-1, with D tentatively TRBD2 (6 bases). Trimming removed 3 bases from V and 9 bases from J, with 12 bases in between. Germline loops: CDR1 DFQATT, CDR2 SNEGSKA (reference sequence). There are 12 residues in the CDR3. CDR3 region: CSASGSQSEQFF. The CDR3 nucleotides are TGCAGTGCTAGCGGGAGTCAGAGTGAGCAGTTCTTC.

This clonotype was counted a few times. This chain links TRBV5-5 with TRBJ1-1; the D gene is possibly TRBD1 (6 bases). Germline loops: CDR1 SGHKS, CDR2 YYEKEE (reference sequence). Trimming removed 5 bases from V and 0 bases from J, with 14 bases in between. This CDR3 is 15 amino acids long. For the CDR3, the DNA is TGTGCCAGCAGTTATGCGGACAGACTGAACACTGAAGCTTTCTTT. Translated, it gives CASSYADRLNTEAFF.

This clonotype was detected a few times. The chain recombines TRBV4-1 with TRBJ2-7; D gene uncertain. The CDR3 runs 14 residues. Germline V gene lookup returns CDR1 MGHRA and CDR2 YSYEKL. The ends were cut back, 1 base at V and 0 bases at J, with 7 bases in the middle. The DNA for the CDR3 is TGCGCCAGCAGCCAAGTACCTAGCTCCTACGAGCAGTACTTC. Translating gives CASSQVPSSYEQYF.

The chain has TRBV12-3 or TRBV12-4 and TRBJ1-2; D gene unclear. The CDR3 is 14 residues long. With 1 base removed from V and 2 bases from J, the gap between germline ends came to 8 bases. CDR3 nucleotide sequence: TGTGCCAGCAGTTTAGTTTCCCTCAACTATGGCTACACCTTC. It is translated as CASSLVSLNYGYTF.

The chain couples TRBV29-1 to TRBJ2-7, with unresolved D. Germline V gives CDR1 SQVTM, CDR2 ANQGSEA. V lost 4 bases and J lost 2, with 9 bases in between. CDR3 length: 12 residues. The DNA of the CDR3 is TGCAGCGTTGCAAGCAGTACCTACGAGCAGTACTTC. The encoded protein is CSVASSTYEQYF.

The chain has TRBV2 and TRBJ2-3, with unresolved D. Germline assignment: CDR1 SNHLY and CDR2 FYNNEI. V was cut by 2 bases and J by 2 bases, with 5 bases left in between. The CDR3 extends over 13 amino acids. DNA for the CDR3: TGTGCCAGCAGTGAACAGATCACAGATACGCAGTATTTT. Protein sequence: CASSEQITDTQYF.

The chain links TRBV7-9 to TRBJ2-7, with D possibly being TRBD1 (6 bases). V lost 5 bases to trimming and J lost 0 bases, with 17 bases between them. There are 16 residues in the CDR3. From germline, CDR1 is SEHNR and CDR2 FQNEAQ (reference sequence). The CDR3 loop reads CASSPGTHGVSYEQYF. CDR3 DNA: TGTGCCAGCAGCCCAGGGACACATGGGGTCTCCTACGAGCAGTACTTC.

The chain combines TRBV14 with TRBJ2-3; 8 nucleotides match TRBD2. The CDR3 loop spans 16 amino acids. V lost 4 bases and J lost 1; bases outside the gene matches: 7. The germline V gene encodes CDR1 SGHDN and CDR2 FVKESK. CDR3 DNA: TGTGCCAGCAGCCCTCAGTCGGGGGGGGGCACAGATACGCAGTATTTT. Translating gives CASSPQSGGGTDTQYF.

This chain connects TRBV11-1 to TRBJ1-6; a possible D gene is TRBD1 (6 bases). The CDR3 is made up of 15 amino acids. V lost 4 bases, J lost 7 bases, and 14 bases lay in between. CDR1 is SGHAT and CDR2 is FQDESV in the germline V gene (reference sequence). The CDR3 nucleotides read TGTGCCAGCAGCTCCTTAACAGGGACCAATTCACCCCTCCACTTT. Translating gives CASSSLTGTNSPLHF.

This rearrangement joins TRBV7-6 to TRBJ2-6; D gene unclear. This CDR3 has 15 residues. Looked up from germline, CDR1 is SGHVS and CDR2 is FNYEAQ. Between the trimmed V and J ends, which lost 5 bases and 0 bases, there was a span of 8 bases. The CDR3 DNA sequence: TGTGCCAGCAGCAAGAGAGACTCTGGGGCCAACGTCCTGACTTTC. This gives the protein CASSKRDSGANVLTF.

The V and J genes are TRBV2 and TRBJ2-5, with D uncertain. The germline V and J ends were trimmed by 8 bases and 11 bases, with 21 bases remaining between them. The CDR3 consists of 13 residues. The germline V gene has CDR1 SNHLY and CDR2 FYNNEI. The CDR3 loop reads CASLTVSYNEQYF. CDR3 in DNA: TGTGCCAGCTTGACTGTTTCCTACAATGAGCAGTACTTC.